The sample holds one count of the clone carrying this T cell receptor (beta chain). Repertoires were generated with immunoSEQ multiplex PCR, while TCRdb's copy carries only in-frame clones and drops some. Here the sample spans roughly 100,000 clones, roughly 69% being singletons. This entry is derived from a study of blood T cell repertoires in COVID-19. This CDR3 is built from 14 residues. The V gene lost 7 bases and the J gene lost 4 bases, with 14 bases spanning the gap. CDR1 and CDR2 from the germline V gene are ENHRY and SYGVKD. The sequenced material came from peripheral blood. The TCR comes from an elderly man with acute or convalescent COVID-19. This rearrangement joins TRBV10-3 to TRBJ1-5, with D possibly TRBD1 on 6 matching bases. The CDR3 spells CAITFNRENQPQHF. CDR3 DNA: TGTGCCATCACCTTTAACAGGGAAAATCAGCCCCAGCATTTT.